The clone carrying this TCR beta chain was seen only a few times. The antigen is unknown. The sample is drawn from a study of beta chain features in type 1 diabetes. Study-level results: The study found fewer insertions and more deletions at VDJ junctions in type 1 diabetes patients. Moderate but significant shortening of TCRB CDR3s was recorded in all four CD4+ subsets from Type 1 diabetes patients.

This CDR3 is 15 amino acids long. V was trimmed by 2 bases and J by 5 bases, leaving 15 bases between them. In germline, CDR1 is SGHDN, CDR2 FVKESK. The authors reverse transcribed all of the isolated RNA, so sequencing captured expressed TCRB transcripts. This table comes from immunoSEQ multiplex PCR, and its TCRdb copy is limited to in-frame clones, with some not included. Of 250,000 to 350,000 clones in the sample, around an eighth are singletons; the top ten hold about 0.016%. The specimen sequenced was naive CD4+ T cells from blood. This TCR was sampled from a young man with type 1 diabetes. This chain joins TRBV14 and TRBJ2-5; tentatively, D is TRBD2 (6 bases). CDR3 bases: TGTGCCAGCAGCCAATCACGGGAGTCGCGGGAGACCCAGTACTTC. Amino acid sequence: CASSQSRESRETQYF.